These 32 T cell receptor beta chains were all obtained from the same sample, sequenced in a study of blood T cell repertoires in COVID-19. Clones were read by immunoSEQ multiplex PCR, and TCRdb kept only the in-frame ones, dropping some. The sample lists fewer than 200,000 clones, around four fifths occurring once. The sample taken for sequencing was peripheral blood. The receptors stem from a woman of 80 years or more with COVID-19, enrolled during active disease.

The CDR3 DNA follows: TGTGCCAGCCAAGGGGCTAATTCCTTTGAAGCTTTCTTT. Encoded protein: CASQGANSFEAFF. V and J are TRBV28 and TRBJ1-1, with D possibly TRBD1 on 5 matching bases. Germline V lookup: CDR1 MDHEN, CDR2 SYDVKM. This CDR3 is built from 13 residues. Between the trimmed V and J ends, which lost 8 bases and 7 bases, there was a span of 17 bases.

The chain joins TRBV5-1 to TRBJ2-3, with TRBD2 identical over 13 bases. There are 17 residues in the CDR3. Germline lookup yields CDR1 SGHRS and CDR2 YFSETQ. With 4 bases clipped from V and 9 bases from J, the junction kept 14 bases outside the gene matches. The CDR3 is CASSPLGTSGILLTQYF. In nucleotides, the CDR3 is TGCGCCAGCAGCCCTCTCGGGACTAGCGGGATCCTCCTGACGCAGTATTTT.

This clone was observed a single time. The rearrangement uses TRBV9 and TRBJ1-6, with 10 bases lining up with TRBD1. CDR1 and CDR2 from the germline V gene are SGDLS and YYNGEE. This CDR3 spans 16 amino acids. The J segment lost 6 bases and the V segment lost 0 bases, leaving 3 bases of the junction unmatched. The CDR3 region is CASSVGQGAGNSPLHF. The CDR3 DNA sequence: TGTGCCAGCAGCGTAGGACAGGGGGCAGGTAATTCACCCCTCCACTTT. The full variable domain, completed using reference TRBV9 and TRBJ1-6, is DSGVTQTPKHLITATGQRVTLRCSPRSGDLSVYWYQQSLDQGLQFLIQYYNGEERAKGNILERFSAQQFPDLHSELNLSSLELGDSALYFCASSVGQGAGNSPLHFGNGTRLTVT.

This clone was observed once. CDR3 coding DNA: TGTGCCAGCCGGCCTCCGGGGACTAACTATGGCTACACCTTC. Translating it yields CASRPPGTNYGYTF. The chain joins TRBV6-5 to TRBJ1-2; the D is unclear. V was shortened by 8 bases and J by 0 bases, with 13 bases between the two germline ends. The germline V gene encodes CDR1 MNHEY and CDR2 SVGAGI. The CDR3 is 14 amino acids.

The sample holds a few counts of this clone. The CDR3 spells CASSSTLTGAGYEQYF. The CDR3 DNA reads as TGTGCCAGCAGCTCGACCCTGACTGGGGCTGGCTACGAGCAGTACTTC. The chain recombines TRBV5-6 with TRBJ2-7; perhaps TRBD1 as D (5 bases). V was cut by 3 bases and J by 3 bases, with 19 bases left in between. Germline lookup yields CDR1 SGHDT and CDR2 YYEEEE. This CDR3 comprises 16 residues.

The CDR3 DNA sequence: TGTGCCAGCAGTTTCGGTGAAAAACTGTTTTTT. Translating it yields CASSFGEKLFF. The V gene is TRBV12-3 or TRBV12-4, the J gene TRBJ1-4; no reliable D call. The V end was cut by 3 bases, the J end by 7 bases, with 3 bases between. This CDR3 contains 11 residues.

The rearrangement joins TRBV10-3 to TRBJ1-2; 7 bases are a match to TRBD1. The CDR3 is 16 amino acids. Germline V gene data show CDR1 as ENHRY and CDR2 as SYGVKD. J gave up 6 bases and V 0 bases, and 10 bases lay outside the gene matches. The CDR3 reads CAISESTGRGFDGYTF. The CDR3 nucleotides are TGTGCCATCAGTGAGTCGACAGGGAGAGGTTTCGATGGCTACACCTTC.

This clone was observed once. The chain recombines TRBV10-1 with TRBJ2-5; tentative D call: TRBD1 (6 bases). Germline values: CDR1 WNHNN, CDR2 SYGVQD (reference sequence). The CDR3 totals 13 residues. V lost 2 bases and J 5 bases, leaving 9 bases between the germline ends. CDR3 residues: CASSEGGAETQYF. As DNA, the CDR3 is TGCGCCAGCAGTGAGGGGGGCGCGGAGACCCAGTACTTC.

The rearrangement joins TRBV2 to TRBJ1-1; D not resolved. This CDR3 contains 13 residues. V gave up 3 bases and J gave up 12 bases, with 17 bases separating them. Per the germline V gene, CDR1 is SNHLY and CDR2 is FYNNEI. CDR3 protein: CASSDRWYEAPFF. In DNA form, the CDR3 reads TGTGCCAGCAGTGATCGTTGGTATGAAGCGCCTTTCTTT.

The chain couples TRBV9 to TRBJ2-3; a possible D gene is TRBD1 (6 bases). The CDR3 is 16 amino acids. The germline gives CDR1 SGDLS, CDR2 YYNGEE. With 3 bases removed from V and 2 bases from J, the gap between germline ends came to 16 bases. The DNA of the CDR3 is TGTGCCAGCAGCGAGGGGCCAACAGGGATCACAGATACGCAGTATTTT. Translating gives CASSEGPTGITDTQYF.

V is TRBV18 and J is TRBJ2-1; possibly TRBD2 for D (5 bases). The CDR3 totals 13 residues. V dropped 6 bases and J dropped 9 bases, with 15 bases sitting between them. Germline lookup yields CDR1 KGHSH and CDR2 LQKENI. The CDR3 nucleotides read TGTGCCAGCTCGCCCAGCCACGGAGGTGAGCAGTTCTTC. Its translation: CASSPSHGGEQFF.

This clone has just one count. The rearrangement joins TRBV19 to TRBJ1-2; D possibly corresponds to TRBD1 (6 bases). Germline V gives CDR1 LNHDA, CDR2 SQIVND (reference sequence). CDR3 length: 13 amino acids. V was trimmed by 3 bases and J by 6 bases, leaving 11 bases between them. CDR3 loop: CASSMVAGDGYTF. The DNA of the CDR3 is TGTGCCAGTAGTATGGTGGCAGGGGATGGCTACACCTTC.

In regard to this clone: At the DNA level, this CDR3 is encoded by other sequences in the same sample as well. V and J are TRBV9 and TRBJ2-1, with a tentative D call TRBD1 (5 bases). This CDR3 contains 13 residues. Germline V CDR1 and CDR2: SGDLS, YYNGEE. V dropped 2 bases and J dropped 4 bases, with 7 bases sitting between them. CDR3 sequence reads: CASSVDSYNEQFF. The CDR3 region has the DNA TGTGCCAGCAGCGTCGACAGTTACAATGAGCAGTTCTTC.

In its sample, this clone was seen once. The chain is built from TRBV5-6 and TRBJ2-3, with D unclear. V was clipped by 0 bases and J by 11 bases, with 10 bases between them. The CDR3 length is 12 residues. CDR1 and CDR2 (germline): SGHDT, YYEEEE. The CDR3 protein is CASSLVAALQYF. CDR3 nucleotides: TGTGCCAGCAGCTTGGTGGCCGCATTGCAGTATTTT.

This clone was recorded a few times. The chain recombines TRBV6-6 with TRBJ2-3; 9 bases align to TRBD1. Germline CDR1 reads MNHNY; CDR2 reads SVGAGI (reference sequence). The CDR3 loop spans 14 amino acids. Unmatched junction bases numbered 7, after V lost 8 bases and J lost 4 bases. The CDR3 reads CASGRTGEADTQYF. The CDR3, as DNA: TGTGCCAGCGGGCGGACAGGGGAGGCAGATACGCAGTATTTT.

This chain joins TRBV27 and TRBJ1-1, with TRBD1 identical over 7 bases. CDR1 and CDR2 from the germline V gene are MNHEY and SMNVEV (reference sequence). The CDR3 has 14 residues. V shed 7 bases, J shed 1 base, and the junction held 6 bases outside the gene matches. In nucleotides, the CDR3 is TGTGCCAGCAACCGACAGGGCCCGAACACTGAAGCTTTCTTT. Protein: CASNRQGPNTEAFF.

V is TRBV3-1 (or the pseudogene TRBV3-2) and J is TRBJ1-3; 9 bases are a match to TRBD1. Germline CDR1 reads LGHDT; CDR2 reads YNNKEL (reference sequence). The V segment lost 1 base and the J segment 7 bases; nucleotides outside the gene matches: 8. This CDR3 has 16 residues. Here the CDR3 reads CASSQGFTGGANTIYF. For the CDR3, the DNA is TGTGCCAGCAGCCAAGGTTTTACAGGGGGCGCCAACACCATATATTTT.

A single count supports this clone. The rearrangement joins TRBV5-1 to TRBJ1-2; D unclear. The V end lost 0 bases, the J end lost 5 bases, and 5 bases lay between the germline ends. Germline V gene lookup returns CDR1 SGHRS and CDR2 YFSETQ. This CDR3 has 12 residues. CDR3 protein: CASSLAGYGYTF. The CDR3 bases are TGCGCCAGCAGCTTGGCGGGTTATGGCTACACCTTC.

This chain links TRBV25-1 with TRBJ2-1; 13 nucleotides align to TRBD2. The CDR3 is made up of 16 amino acids. The germline V gene has CDR1 MGHDK and CDR2 SYGVNS. The V segment lost 3 bases and the J segment 10 bases; nucleotides outside the gene matches: 9. The CDR3 nucleotides are TGTGCCAGCAGTGACCCGGGACTAGCGGGGAGGTGGGAGCAGTTCTTC. This sequence encodes CASSDPGLAGRWEQFF. Based on the CDR3 plus reference TRBV25-1 and TRBJ2-1, the full variable domain is EADIYQTPRYLVIGTGKKITLECSQTMGHDKMYWYQQDPGMELHLIHYSYGVNSTEKGDLSSESTVSRIRTEHFPLTLESARPSHTSQYLCASSDPGLAGRWEQFFGPGTRLTVL.

The V and J genes are TRBV9 and TRBJ2-3, with a tentative D call TRBD1 (6 bases). Germline assignment: CDR1 SGDLS and CDR2 YYNGEE. This CDR3 contains 14 residues. The germline V and J ends were trimmed by 3 bases and 0 bases, with 8 bases remaining between them. CDR3 nucleotides: TGTGCCAGCAGCGCGGGACAAAGCACAGATACGCAGTATTTT. As protein: CASSAGQSTDTQYF.

This chain joins TRBV5-1 and TRBJ2-3, with TRBD1 as a possible D gene (6 bases). V shed 4 bases and J shed 0 bases, with 12 bases lying between them. In germline, CDR1 is SGHRS, CDR2 YFSETQ. The CDR3 consists of 15 residues. CDR3 sequence (DNA): TGCGCCAGCAGCCCTCGGGACATTAGCACAGATACGCAGTATTTT. Amino acids: CASSPRDISTDTQYF.

V is TRBV5-4 and J is TRBJ2-2; D is possibly TRBD2 (7 bases). Germline CDR1 SGHNT, CDR2 YYREEE (reference sequence). Trimming took off 0 bases at V and 1 base at J, with 19 bases between the two ends. This CDR3 has 19 residues. DNA for the CDR3: TGTGCCAGCAGCTTGGGAGGGGGGCCAGCGGGGTTGAACACCGGGGAGCTGTTTTTT. It codes for CASSLGGGPAGLNTGELFF.

This clone was picked up one time. The chain recombines TRBV27 with TRBJ2-3; the match to TRBD2 covers 8 bases. V trimming: 4 bases; J trimming: 6 bases; junction bases outside the gene matches: 9. Germline V gene sequence: CDR1 MNHEY, CDR2 SMNVEV (reference sequence). The CDR3 runs 15 residues. This CDR3 is CASSSPLAARDTQYF. The CDR3 region has the DNA TGTGCCAGCAGTTCCCCACTAGCGGCCCGGGATACGCAGTATTTT.

The gene calls are TRBV7-9 and TRBJ1-4; D is undetermined. The CDR3 spans 13 residues. V was cut by 5 bases and J by 8 bases, with 12 bases left in between. Germline CDR1 and CDR2: SEHNR and FQNEAQ (reference sequence). This chain's CDR3 is CASSQPSEEKLFF. The CDR3 coding sequence is TGTGCCAGCAGCCAACCGAGTGAGGAAAAACTGTTTTTT.

This rearrangement joins TRBV6-5 to TRBJ1-2; 8 bases fit TRBD1. This CDR3 comprises 15 residues. From germline, CDR1 is MNHEY and CDR2 SVGAGI. The junction had 10 bases not matched to a gene; V was cut back by 2 bases and J by 8 bases. DNA for the CDR3: TGTGCCAGCAGTTACGAACCCAGGGGGCTTGAGGGCTACACCTTC. The encoded protein is CASSYEPRGLEGYTF.

This clone has a single count. The CDR3 nucleotides read TGTGCCAGCAGCTTATTGGGCAACTACGAGCAGTACTTC. It codes for CASSLLGNYEQYF. The gene calls are TRBV11-2 and TRBJ2-7, with no clear D. CDR3 length equals 13 residues. Germline CDR1 is SGHAT and CDR2 is FQNNGV. Trimming removed 2 bases at V and 3 bases at J, with 8 bases between.

This chain connects TRBV28 to TRBJ2-3; 9 nucleotides match TRBD2. The CDR3 runs to 16 residues. Germline CDR1 MDHEN, CDR2 SYDVKM. J gave up 4 bases and V 3 bases, and 8 bases lay outside the gene matches. The CDR3 protein is CASSLPSGKGADTQYF. The CDR3 nucleotides are TGTGCCAGCAGTTTGCCTAGCGGGAAGGGGGCAGATACGCAGTATTTT.

This chain links TRBV7-2 with TRBJ1-2; D not certain. The V end lost 5 bases, the J end lost 7 bases, and 17 bases lay between the germline ends. CDR1 and CDR2 from the germline V gene are SGHTA and FQGNSA. The CDR3 consists of 14 residues. Here the CDR3 reads CASSPESGSGGYTF. CDR3 bases: TGTGCCAGCAGCCCCGAGTCCGGGTCTGGTGGCTACACCTTC.

The rearrangement uses TRBV11-3 and TRBJ2-1; possibly TRBD2 for D (6 bases). Trimming removed 8 bases at V and 9 bases at J, with 17 bases between. Germline CDR1 SGHNT, CDR2 YENEEA. This CDR3 contains 13 residues. CDR3 region: CASSRDPITEQFF. The CDR3 DNA reads TGTGCCAGCTCGCGGGACCCGATAACTGAGCAGTTCTTC. The complete variable domain, with remaining parts taken from reference TRBV11-3 and TRBJ2-1, reads EAGVVQSPRYKIIEKKQPVAFWCNPISGHNTLYWYLQNLGQGPELLIRYENEEAVDDSQLPKDRFSAERLKGVDSTLKIQPAELGDSAVYLCASSRDPITEQFFGPGTRLTVL.

This chain links TRBV3-1 (or the pseudogene TRBV3-2) with TRBJ2-3; 8 positions agree with TRBD2. There are 18 residues in the CDR3. V gave up 0 bases and J gave up 0 bases; unmatched junction bases: 8. Germline assignment: CDR1 LGHDT and CDR2 YNNKEL (reference sequence). The CDR3 DNA is TGTGCCAGCAGCCAAGAAGGTGTAGCGGGAACGAGCACAGATACGCAGTATTTT. This codes for CASSQEGVAGTSTDTQYF.

The chain couples TRBV3-1 (or the pseudogene TRBV3-2) to TRBJ2-2; 15 nucleotides line up with TRBD2. The CDR3 covers 17 residues. J lost 4 bases, V lost 11 bases, and 11 bases had no gene match. The V gene's germline CDR1 is LGHDT and CDR2 YNNKEL (reference sequence). CDR3 region: CASTGLAGGLGTGELFF. The CDR3 coding sequence is TGTGCCTCAACCGGACTAGCGGGGGGGCTGGGCACCGGGGAGCTGTTTTTT.

A remark on this clone: At one end the junction does not follow the germline gene, possibly because of a read error. J is TRBJ2-5 and V is TRBV7-7; 10 bases align to TRBD2. The CDR3 sequence is 15 residues long. Per germline, CDR1 SSHAT and CDR2 FNYEAQ (reference sequence). CDR3 DNA sequence: TGTGCTAGCAGTAGCGGGGGGCAGCTCCAAGAGACCCAGTACTTC. Translation gives CASSSGGQLQETQYF.